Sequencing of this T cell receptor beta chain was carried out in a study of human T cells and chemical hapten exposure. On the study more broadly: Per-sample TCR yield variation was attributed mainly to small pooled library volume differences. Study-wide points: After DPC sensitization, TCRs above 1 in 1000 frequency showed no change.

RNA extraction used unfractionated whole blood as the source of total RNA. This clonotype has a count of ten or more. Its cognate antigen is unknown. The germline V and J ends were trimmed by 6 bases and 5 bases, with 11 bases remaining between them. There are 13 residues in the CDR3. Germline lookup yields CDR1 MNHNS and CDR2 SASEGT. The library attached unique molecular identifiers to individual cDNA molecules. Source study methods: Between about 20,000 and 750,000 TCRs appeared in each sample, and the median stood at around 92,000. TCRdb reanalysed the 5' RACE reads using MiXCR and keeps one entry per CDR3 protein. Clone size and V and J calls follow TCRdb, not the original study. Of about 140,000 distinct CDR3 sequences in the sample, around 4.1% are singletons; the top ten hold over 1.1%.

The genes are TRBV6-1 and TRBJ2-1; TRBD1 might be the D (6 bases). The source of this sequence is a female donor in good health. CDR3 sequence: CASSAGTHNEQFF. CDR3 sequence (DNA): TGTGCCAGCAGCGCCGGGACACACAATGAGCAGTTCTTC.